This T cell receptor (beta chain) was retrieved from a study of a mutant IDH1 vaccine in newly diagnosed glioma. Whole-study context: In some groups vaccination began 4-6 weeks post-radiotherapy; others received it with temozolomide. Former treatment meant radiotherapy, temozolomide, or both; the majority had gotten both.

This CDR3 region has 18 residues. The V gene lost 0 bases and the J gene lost 0 bases, with 18 bases spanning the gap. Per germline, CDR1 GTSNPN and CDR2 SVGIG (reference sequence). Assay used: immunoSEQ multiplex PCR; TCRdb lists only in-frame clones, some missing. The data show more than 40,000 clones, 78% seen once. Notes on this clone: Its antigen is still unknown.

Time point described: week 5, during vaccination. The vaccine gave 300 ug of a 20-mer mutant IDH1 peptide subcutaneously per dose. The study enrolled donors with new WHO grade 3 or 4 IDH1-mutant, ATRX-lost astrocytomas. V and J are TRBV30 and TRBJ1-3; D might be TRBD1 (6 bases). The TCR was taken from a woman between 40 and 50 years old with glioma. Sample: PBMCs, taken from a glioma patient whose treatment included an IDH1 peptide vaccine. The CDR3 DNA reads TGTGCCTGGAGTGTAAGACAGGCCCGCTCAGCCTCTGGAAACACCATATATTTT. Its translation: CAWSVRQARSASGNTIYF.